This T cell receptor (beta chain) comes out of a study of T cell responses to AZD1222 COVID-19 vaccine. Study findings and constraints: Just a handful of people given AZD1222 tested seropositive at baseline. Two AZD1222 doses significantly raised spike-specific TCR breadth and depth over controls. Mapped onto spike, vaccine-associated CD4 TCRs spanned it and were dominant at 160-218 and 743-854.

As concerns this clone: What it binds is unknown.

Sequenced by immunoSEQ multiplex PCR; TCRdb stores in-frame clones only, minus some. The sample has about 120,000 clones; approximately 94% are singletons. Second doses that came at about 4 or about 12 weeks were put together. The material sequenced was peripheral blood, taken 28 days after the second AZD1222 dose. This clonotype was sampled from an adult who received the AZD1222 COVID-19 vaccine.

The CDR3 DNA reads TGTGCCAGCAGCCAGGGACAGGGTCGTCACGAGCAGTACTTC. Protein: CASSQGQGRHEQYF. The chain employs TRBV6-5 and TRBJ2-7; 9 nucleotides match TRBD1. Germline CDR1 and CDR2: MNHEY and SVGAGI. J was trimmed by 5 bases and V by 6 bases; bases with no gene match: 8. This CDR3 region has 14 residues.